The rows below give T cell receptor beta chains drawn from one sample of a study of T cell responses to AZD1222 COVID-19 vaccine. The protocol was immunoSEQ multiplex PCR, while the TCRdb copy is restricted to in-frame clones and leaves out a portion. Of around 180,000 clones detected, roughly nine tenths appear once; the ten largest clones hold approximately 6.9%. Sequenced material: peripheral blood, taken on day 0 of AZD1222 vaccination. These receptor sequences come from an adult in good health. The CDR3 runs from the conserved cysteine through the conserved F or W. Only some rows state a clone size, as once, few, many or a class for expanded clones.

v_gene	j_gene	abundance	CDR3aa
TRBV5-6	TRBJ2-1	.	CASSSIGANEQFF
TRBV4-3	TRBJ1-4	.	CASSQEIRHNEKLFF
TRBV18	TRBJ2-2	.	CASSSRVRSNTGELFF
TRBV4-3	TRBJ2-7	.	CASSQDPGTGATEQYF
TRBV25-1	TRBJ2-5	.	CASSLGETQYF
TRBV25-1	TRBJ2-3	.	CASSERPDTQYF
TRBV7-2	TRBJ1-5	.	CASSDDGAQPVGNQPQHF
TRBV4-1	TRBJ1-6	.	CASSHRTDSPSYNSPLHF
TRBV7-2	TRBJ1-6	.	CASSLDGGRPYPPLHF
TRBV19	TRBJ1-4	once	CATGGADFNEKLFF
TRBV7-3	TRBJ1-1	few	CASSSLGQLSEAFF
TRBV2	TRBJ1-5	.	CASNQGHNQPQHF
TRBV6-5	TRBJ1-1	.	CASISGHMNTEAFF
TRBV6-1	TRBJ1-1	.	CASSEHPQREAFF
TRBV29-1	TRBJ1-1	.	CSVTRDRGTEAFF
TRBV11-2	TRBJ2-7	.	CASSLLGEDEQYF
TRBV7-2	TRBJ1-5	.	CASSLGGTDNQPQHF
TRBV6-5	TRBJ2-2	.	CASSLLRGGGTGELFF
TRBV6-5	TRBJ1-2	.	CASSLTNYGYTF
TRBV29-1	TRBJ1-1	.	CSVGPGWGMGTEAFF
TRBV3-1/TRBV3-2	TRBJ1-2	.	CASSQTGGANYGYTF
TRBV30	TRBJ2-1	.	CAWRESQGVWHNEQFF
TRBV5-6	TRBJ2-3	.	CASSSFTSGVSDTQYF
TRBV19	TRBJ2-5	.	CASSILVQGVAAQYF
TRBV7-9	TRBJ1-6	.	CASSSAGTGESPLHF
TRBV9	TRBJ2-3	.	CASSVGAQGEATDTQYF
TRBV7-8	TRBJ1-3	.	CASSLVGSDLGNTIYF
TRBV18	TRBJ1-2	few	CASSLGFLDYGYTF
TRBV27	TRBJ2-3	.	CASTHTSGGALGTQYF
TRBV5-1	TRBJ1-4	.	CASSLIGGQNEKLFF
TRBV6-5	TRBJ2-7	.	CASSYRQGYEQYF
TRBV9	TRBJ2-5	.	CASSPRGGGAETQYF
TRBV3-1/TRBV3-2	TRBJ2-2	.	CASSPRTARGELFF
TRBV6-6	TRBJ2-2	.	CASSHLAGGNTGELFF
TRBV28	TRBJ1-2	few	CASTAGLYGYTF
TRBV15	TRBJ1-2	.	CATSREGAGGYTF
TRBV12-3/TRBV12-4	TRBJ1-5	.	CASSLGNQPQHF
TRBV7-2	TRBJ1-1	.	CASSLEMALYTEAFF
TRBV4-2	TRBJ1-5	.	CASSQDARTESNQPQHF
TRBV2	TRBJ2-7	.	CASSISREQYF
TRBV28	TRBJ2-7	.	CASSSATDDYEQYF
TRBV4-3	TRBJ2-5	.	CASSQTLGNQETQYF
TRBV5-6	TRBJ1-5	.	CASSGGQYSNQPQHF
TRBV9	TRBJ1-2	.	CASSVVGGNYGYTF
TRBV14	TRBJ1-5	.	CASSQVILSNQPQHF
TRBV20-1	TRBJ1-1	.	CSASDTFEAFF
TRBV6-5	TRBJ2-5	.	CASSYPGQIGETQYF
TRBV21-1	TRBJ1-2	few	CASSAQASLSNYGYTF
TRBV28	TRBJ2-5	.	CASSSRSVSPVETQYF
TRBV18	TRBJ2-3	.	CASSPGLPADTQYF
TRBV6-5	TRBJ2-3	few	CASSYSIAGGADTQYF
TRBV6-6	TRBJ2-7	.	CASSKRPPSPTDKSSLYEQYF
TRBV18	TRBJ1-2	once	CASSLNGGGLDGYTF
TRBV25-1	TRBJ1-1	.	CASSGGGLTEAFF
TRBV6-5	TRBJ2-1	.	CASSYFLASEYNEQFF
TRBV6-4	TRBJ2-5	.	CASSDSGGLGRRQETQYF
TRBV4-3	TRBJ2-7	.	CASSQEPADSYEQYF
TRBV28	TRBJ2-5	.	CASSWTSGGYRGETQYF
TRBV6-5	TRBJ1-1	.	CASSYSGGPTTEAFF
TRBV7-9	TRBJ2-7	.	CASSPAGTGGEQYF